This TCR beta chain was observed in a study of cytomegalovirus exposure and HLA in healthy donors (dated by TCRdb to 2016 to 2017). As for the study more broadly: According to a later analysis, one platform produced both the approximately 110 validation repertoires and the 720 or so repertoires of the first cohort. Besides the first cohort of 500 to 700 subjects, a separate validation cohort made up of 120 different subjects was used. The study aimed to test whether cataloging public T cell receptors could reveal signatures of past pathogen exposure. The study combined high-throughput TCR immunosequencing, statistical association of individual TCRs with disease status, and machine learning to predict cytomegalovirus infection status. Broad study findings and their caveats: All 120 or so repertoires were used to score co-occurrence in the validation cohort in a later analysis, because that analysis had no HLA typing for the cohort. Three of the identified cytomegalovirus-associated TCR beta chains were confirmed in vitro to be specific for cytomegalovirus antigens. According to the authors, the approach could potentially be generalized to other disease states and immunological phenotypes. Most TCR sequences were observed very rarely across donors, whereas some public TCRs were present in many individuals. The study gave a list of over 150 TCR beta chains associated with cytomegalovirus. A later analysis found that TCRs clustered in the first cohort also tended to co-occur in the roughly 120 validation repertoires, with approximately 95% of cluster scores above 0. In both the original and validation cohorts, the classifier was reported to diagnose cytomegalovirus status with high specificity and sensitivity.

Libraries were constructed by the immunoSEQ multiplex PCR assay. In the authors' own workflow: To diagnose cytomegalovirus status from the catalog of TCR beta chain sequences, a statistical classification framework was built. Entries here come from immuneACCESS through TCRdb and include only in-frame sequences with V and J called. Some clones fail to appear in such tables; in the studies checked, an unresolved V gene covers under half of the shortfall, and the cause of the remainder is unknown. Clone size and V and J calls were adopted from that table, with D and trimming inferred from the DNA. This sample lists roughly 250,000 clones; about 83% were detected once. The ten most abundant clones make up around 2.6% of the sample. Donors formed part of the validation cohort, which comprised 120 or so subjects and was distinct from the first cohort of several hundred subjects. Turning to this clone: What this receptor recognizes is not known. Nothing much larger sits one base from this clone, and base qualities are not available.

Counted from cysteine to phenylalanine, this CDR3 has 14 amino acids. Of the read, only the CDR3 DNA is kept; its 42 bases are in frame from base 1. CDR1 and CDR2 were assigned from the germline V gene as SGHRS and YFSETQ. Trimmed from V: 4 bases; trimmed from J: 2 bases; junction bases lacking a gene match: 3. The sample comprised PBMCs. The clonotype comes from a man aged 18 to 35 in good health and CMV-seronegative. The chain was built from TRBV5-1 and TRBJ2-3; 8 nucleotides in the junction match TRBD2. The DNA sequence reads TGCGCCAGCAGCGGCGGGGGGACCACAGATACGCAGTATTTT. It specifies CASSGGGTTDTQYF.